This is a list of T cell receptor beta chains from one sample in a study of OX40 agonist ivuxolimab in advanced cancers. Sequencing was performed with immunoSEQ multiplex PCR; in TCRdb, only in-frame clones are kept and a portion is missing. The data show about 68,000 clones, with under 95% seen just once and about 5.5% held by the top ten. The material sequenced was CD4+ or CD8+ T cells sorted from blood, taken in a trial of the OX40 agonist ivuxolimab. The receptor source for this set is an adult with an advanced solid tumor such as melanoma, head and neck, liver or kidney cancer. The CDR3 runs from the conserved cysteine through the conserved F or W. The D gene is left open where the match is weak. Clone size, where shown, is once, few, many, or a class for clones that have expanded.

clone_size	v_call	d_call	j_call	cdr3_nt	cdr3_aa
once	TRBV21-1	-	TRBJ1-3	TGTGCCAGCAGCAAAGAGGGACAGGGGAGAAACACCATATATTTT	CASSKEGQGRNTIYF
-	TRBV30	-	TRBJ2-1	TGTGCCTGGAGTGGCCCAGGGGACAATGAGCAGTTCTTC	CAWSGPGDNEQFF
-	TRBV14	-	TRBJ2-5	TGTGCCAGCAGCCAAGGACAGTTAGAGACCCAGTACTTC	CASSQGQLETQYF
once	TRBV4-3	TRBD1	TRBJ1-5	TGCGCCAGCAGCCAAGATCTAGGGACAGGGGGGCTCGGCAATCAGCCCCAGCATTTT	CASSQDLGTGGLGNQPQHF
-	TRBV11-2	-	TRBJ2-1	TGTGCCAGCAGCTTAGCCCGGCGTGGCAATGAGCAGTTCTTC	CASSLARRGNEQFF
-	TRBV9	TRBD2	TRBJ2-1	TGTGCCAGCAGCGTAGAGAGCGGGGGGTTCAATGAGCAGTTCTTC	CASSVESGGFNEQFF
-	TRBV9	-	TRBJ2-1	TGTGCCAGCACCCCCGTGGGGAGCGCCAACAATGAGCAGTTCTTC	CASTPVGSANNEQFF
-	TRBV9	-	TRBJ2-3	TGTGCCAGCAGCGAGGGGGGAGATACGCAGTATTTT	CASSEGGDTQYF
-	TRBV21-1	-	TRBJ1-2	TGTGCCAGCAGCAAAGGACAGGTCCTCCGGCAAAATGGCTACACCTTC	CASSKGQVLRQNGYTF
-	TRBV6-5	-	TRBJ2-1	TGTGCCAGCAGTTACTCGACTGCGGCCAGTGAGCAGTTCTTC	CASSYSTAASEQFF
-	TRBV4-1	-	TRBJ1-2	TGCGCCAGCAGCCAAGAGCCCCTGGCCTCCCAGCCCAACTATGGCTACACCTTC	CASSQEPLASQPNYGYTF
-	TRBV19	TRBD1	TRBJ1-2	TGTGCCAGTAGTATAGGACAGGGTCAGAATGGCTACACCTTC	CASSIGQGQNGYTF
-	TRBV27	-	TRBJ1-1	TGTGCCAGCAGTTGGACGGCGAACACTGAAGCTTTCTTT	CASSWTANTEAFF
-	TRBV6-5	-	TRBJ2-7	TGTGCCAGCAGCTACGAAGGCTACGAGCAGTACTTC	CASSYEGYEQYF
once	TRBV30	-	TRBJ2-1	TGTGCCTGGGGCCTAGGGGATGAGCAGTTCTTC	CAWGLGDEQFF
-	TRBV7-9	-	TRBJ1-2	TGTGCCAGCAGCTTAGCCCGGGAGTCTAATGGCTACACCTTC	CASSLARESNGYTF
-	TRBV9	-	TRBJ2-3	TGTGCCAGCAGCGTAGGGGAACGGTTCACAGATACGCAGTATTTT	CASSVGERFTDTQYF
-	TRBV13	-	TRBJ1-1	TGTGCCAGCAGCTTCTTACAGGGTTCTGAAGCTTTCTTT	CASSFLQGSEAFF
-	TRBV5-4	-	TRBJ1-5	TGTGCCAGCAGTCAGAGGGGTAGCAATCAGCCCCAGCATTTT	CASSQRGSNQPQHF
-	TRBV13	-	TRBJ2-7	TGTGCCAGCAGTCCCGACGGGTACTCCTACGAGCAGTACTTC	CASSPDGYSYEQYF
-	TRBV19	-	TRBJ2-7	TGTGCCAGGAGACAGAAAGGGGCCTACGAGCAGTACTTC	CARRQKGAYEQYF
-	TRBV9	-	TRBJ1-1	TGTGCCAGCAGCGTAGGACAGACAGACACTGAAGCTTTCTTT	CASSVGQTDTEAFF
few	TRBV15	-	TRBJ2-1	TGTGCCACCAGCAGGGAGTGGAAGGGTGAGCAGTTCTTC	CATSREWKGEQFF
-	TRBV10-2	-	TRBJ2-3	TGCGCCAGCGGGGACCCGGCGGGTGCAGATACGCAGTATTTT	CASGDPAGADTQYF
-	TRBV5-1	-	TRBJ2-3	TGCGCCAGCAGCTTGGAGAACGATGATACGCAGTATTTT	CASSLENDDTQYF
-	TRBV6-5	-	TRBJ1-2	TGTGCCAGCAGTTACTCGTCGGGTTGGGACTATGGCTACACCTTC	CASSYSSGWDYGYTF
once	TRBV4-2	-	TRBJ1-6	TGTGCCAGCAGCCATGGGGGAGGGAGCTCCTATAATTCACCCCTCCACTTT	CASSHGGGSSYNSPLHF
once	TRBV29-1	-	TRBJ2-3	TGCAGCGTTGAATGGGCCAGACTATACACAGATACGCAGTATTTT	CSVEWARLYTDTQYF
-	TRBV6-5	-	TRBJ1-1	TGTGCCAGCAGTTACAACCCCGCCGAGAACACTGAAGCTTTCTTT	CASSYNPAENTEAFF
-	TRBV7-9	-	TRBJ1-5	TGTGCCAGCAGCCAAGATCCTCTTCGAGAGCCCCAGCATTTT	CASSQDPLREPQHF
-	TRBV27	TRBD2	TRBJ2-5	TGTGCCAGCAGCGGACTAGCGGGAGCGGGAGAGACCCAGTACTTC	CASSGLAGAGETQYF
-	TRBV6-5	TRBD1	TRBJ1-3	TGTGCCAGCAGTAGGACAGGGGCGACTGGAAACACCATATATTTT	CASSRTGATGNTIYF
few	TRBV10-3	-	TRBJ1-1	TGTGCCATCAGTACAGGGATGAACACTGAAGCTTTCTTT	CAISTGMNTEAFF
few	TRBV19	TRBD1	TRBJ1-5	TGTGCCAGTAGTTCCGGACAGGGCTCCCAGCCCCAGCATTTT	CASSSGQGSQPQHF
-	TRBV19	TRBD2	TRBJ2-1	TGTGCCAGTTCCGGGACTAGCGGGTACAATGAGCAGTTCTTC	CASSGTSGYNEQFF
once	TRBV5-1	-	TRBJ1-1	TGCGCCAGCAGCTTGGCCGGGAGGGGCGGGGGGACTGAAGCTTTCTTT	CASSLAGRGGGTEAFF
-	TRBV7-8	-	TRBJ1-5	TGTGCCAGCAGCTCCCCCTCGGGCAATCAGCCCCAGCATTTT	CASSSPSGNQPQHF
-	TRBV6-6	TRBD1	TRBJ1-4	TGTGCCAGCAGTTCCCTACAGGGGGGGGATGAAAAACTGTTTTTT	CASSSLQGGDEKLFF